The T cell receptor beta chain described here comes from a study of shared clonotypes between healthy human individuals (dated by TCRdb to 2020 to 2021). About the study as a whole: A few men and two women, aged 18 to 49 years, made up the cohort. For each donor, three plates each were used for CD4 naive and CD4 memory, two plates were used for CD8 naive, and one plate was used for CD8 memory. Blood TCR repertoires of about 5 healthy adults were deeply sequenced to estimate repertoire size and the extent of clonotype sharing between individuals. Different laboratories and diverse techniques were used to prepare libraries and sequence TCR repertoires, to increase sequencing depth and limit assay-specific biases. Each donor's leukapheresis produced roughly between roughly 0.85 and 10 billion PBMCs.

TCR CDR3 regions were amplified from genomic DNA by multiplex PCR using the deep immunoSEQ assay. Extracted genomic DNA from each cell subset was distributed evenly across all wells of several immunoSEQ 96-well plates, and each plate was treated as a replicate. For sorted subsets, roughly 200 ng of genomic DNA, equivalent to roughly 30,000 T cell genomes, went into each replicate PCR. Purified libraries were quantified with a Qubit 3.0 fluorometer, sized on a Bioanalyzer 2100, and re-quantified with the KAPA Library Quantification kit. A separate single-read 150-cycle Illumina NextSeq 550 flow cell was used to sequence each immunoSEQ 96-well plate. The study's own analysis went as follows. Because the immunoSEQ output included only junctional sequences and no quality scores, the filtering could not be the same as the filtering used for full-length reads. To assign V/J genes and CDR3, sequences were annotated against IMGT germline references using PyIR, a Python wrapper for IgBLAST v1.9. Any read was removed if the V/J assignment was weak (E-value above 1e-6), the CDR3 was missing, or the read contained stop codons, out-of-frame junctions, or ambiguous translated residues. A V3J clonotype was defined by an identical inferred V gene, J gene, and CDR3 amino acid sequence. Percentage overlap between repertoires was calculated by dividing the number of shared unique clonotypes by the size of the smaller repertoire. Repertoire richness was assessed with RTK rarefaction, the Chao1 estimator, and Recon v2.1 estimates of unobserved clonotypes. Generation probabilities for all TCRbeta clonotypes obtained by the gDNA method from a handful of donors were computed using OLGA. The clones in this table, taken by TCRdb from immuneACCESS, are in-frame only. Not every clone is retained; where verified, under half of the shortfall comes from an unresolved V gene, and the cause of the rest is unknown. Clonal size and the V and J genes are those of that table, whereas D and trimming came from the DNA. The sample has 2 million to 3 million clones on record, 80% to 95% of them singletons. The top ten clones comprise 0.36% of the sample.

Donors were healthy HIV-negative adults with no recently reported acute infections or vaccinations. Every donor was a Caucasian adult residing in Nashville, Tennessee, USA. CD4+ T cells were enriched by magnetic negative selection; naive cells were then positively selected on CD45RA, and the negative fraction formed the memory subset. Blood was obtained by leukapheresis, after which PBMCs were separated by Ficoll-Histopaque density gradient centrifugation and cryopreserved in liquid nitrogen vapor phase. Purity and quantity of every magnetically sorted T cell population were checked by analytical flow cytometry. From each sorted fraction, genomic DNA was isolated and quantified by UV absorbance on a Nanodrop 2000c. The investigation overall reported the following: Clonotypes shared by all four sorted-subset donors showed higher generation probabilities than non-shared clonotypes. Based on pairwise subsampling, the degree of clonotype sharing among donors was expected to be affected by sequencing depth. Even with the large sequencing depth, rarefaction of the sorted-subset datasets indicated that sequencing was incomplete. Only blood was sampled, and tissue TCR repertoires likely differ from those in blood. Because the study included a small number of donors, the genetic and exposure-history diversity represented was limited. Approximately 5% of naive CD4, 3.5% of naive CD8, about 2.1% of memory CD4, and approximately 0.4% of memory CD8 clonotypes were shared across several donors. Naive subsets generally had larger estimated clonotype richness than memory subsets did.

A remark on this clone: What antigen it recognizes has not been identified. No much larger clonotype is one base removed from it; base qualities were not supplied. The sample contains more than one DNA sequence encoding this CDR3.

Sequencing was performed on naive CD4+ T cells from PBMCs. According to the study, the label for this sample's cell subset or site signals: CD45RA+ positively selected. This TCR was recovered from a man younger than 35 in good health. Some clones in this sample may be carry-over from other donors' samples.

The sequence in DNA is TGTGCCTGGAGCCCCCAGGGTACAGATACGCAGTATTTT. Translated, this gives CAWSPQGTDTQYF. The chain links TRBV30 with TRBJ2-3; TRBD1 is possibly the D segment (5 matching bases). CDR1 and CDR2 (GTSNPN, SVGIG) derive from the germline V gene (reference sequence). V drops 3 bases and J drops 3 bases, leaving 10 bases in between. The CDR3, from cysteine to phenylalanine, totals 13 residues. The kept DNA is CDR3 alone, 39 bases in frame from the first base.